These T cell receptor beta chains were read from a single sample in a study of blood T cells in healthy people across ages. MiXCR, applied by TCRdb to the 5' RACE reads, yields one record per CDR3 protein. This sample has about 1.8 million distinct CDR3 sequences, with about 49% found just once. Material: blood. Receptor source: a woman aged 40 to 55 in good health. Each CDR3 is given with its conserved first and last residue. The order of the fields is D gene, clone size, J gene, V gene, CDR3 DNA, CDR3 protein. The D gene is left open where the match is weak. Clone size is shown for a subset of rows, as once, few, many or a class of expanded clone.

D: TRBD1
size: .
J: TRBJ1-4
V: TRBV12-3/TRBV12-4
DNA: TGTGTCAGCAGCAGAGGGGACAGGGGTAACGGATGGGAAAAACTGTTTTTT
CDR3: CVSSRGDRGNGWEKLFF

D: TRBD2
size: .
J: TRBJ2-5
V: TRBV11-2
DNA: TGTGCCAGCAGCTTAGATCTGGGACTAGCGGGGGACCAAGAGACCCAGTACTTC
CDR3: CASSLDLGLAGDQETQYF

D: .
size: .
J: TRBJ2-1
V: TRBV4-3
DNA: TGCGCCAGCAGCCACGGACTGTACAATGAGCAGTTCTTC
CDR3: CASSHGLYNEQFF

D: TRBD2
size: .
J: TRBJ2-1
V: TRBV3-1
DNA: TGTGCCAGCAGCCAAGCGGGGGGACTGAGGAATGAGCAGTTCTTC
CDR3: CASSQAGGLRNEQFF

D: .
size: .
J: TRBJ2-2
V: TRBV29-1
DNA: TGCAGCGTTGGGGAGAGGGCGGGCGGCACCGGGGAGCTGTTTTTT
CDR3: CSVGERAGGTGELFF

D: .
size: .
J: TRBJ2-1
V: TRBV9
DNA: TGTGCCAGCAGCGTAGACGCGAACTCCTACAATGAGCAGTTCTTC
CDR3: CASSVDANSYNEQFF

D: .
size: few
J: TRBJ1-5
V: TRBV28
DNA: TGTGCCAGCAGTTACGGGCGAACTGGAAGCAATCAGCCCCAGCATTTT
CDR3: CASSYGRTGSNQPQHF

D: .
size: few
J: TRBJ2-5
V: TRBV20-1
DNA: TGCAGTGCTAGAACCGGGACAACCTCGACCGAGACCCAGTACTTC
CDR3: CSARTGTTSTETQYF

D: TRBD1
size: .
J: TRBJ2-7
V: TRBV20-1
DNA: TGCAGTCGGCTGGACAGGGGCTCCTACGAGCAGTACTTC
CDR3: CSRLDRGSYEQYF

D: .
size: .
J: TRBJ2-5
V: TRBV4-2
DNA: TGTGCCAGCAGCCAAAGACTAGTAGCGGAGACCCAGTACTTC
CDR3: CASSQRLVAETQYF

D: TRBD2
size: .
J: TRBJ2-7
V: TRBV6-5
DNA: TGTGCCAGCAAAAGGGCGACTAGCGGGGGGTCCTACGAGCAGTACTTC
CDR3: CASKRATSGGSYEQYF

D: .
size: .
J: TRBJ1-1
V: TRBV15
DNA: TGTGCCACCAGCAGAGATCCCCCACACGGTGCAGCTTTCTTT
CDR3: CATSRDPPHGAAFF

D: TRBD2
size: .
J: TRBJ2-1
V: TRBV5-1
DNA: TGCGCCAGCACTACTATAAAACTAGCGGGGACCAATGAGCAGTTCTTC
CDR3: CASTTIKLAGTNEQFF

D: .
size: few
J: TRBJ2-1
V: TRBV20-1
DNA: TGCAGTGCTAGAGAATTGACGGAGCAGTTCTTC
CDR3: CSARELTEQFF

D: .
size: .
J: TRBJ2-1
V: TRBV14
DNA: TGTGCCAGCAGCCAAGTCACAGCCCGCTTCGGGCAGTTCTTC
CDR3: CASSQVTARFGQFF

D: .
size: few
J: TRBJ2-7
V: TRBV4-1
DNA: TGCGCCAGCAGCCAAGGGGAGTCTGACTACTACGAGCAGTACTTC
CDR3: CASSQGESDYYEQYF

D: TRBD1
size: .
J: TRBJ2-1
V: TRBV7-3
DNA: TGTGCCAGCAGCTCGGGGACAGCCTACGGTGAGCAGTTCTTC
CDR3: CASSSGTAYGEQFF

D: .
size: .
J: TRBJ1-2
V: TRBV12-3/TRBV12-4
DNA: TGTGCCAGCAGATCTCCGGGACTACACTACACCTTC
CDR3: CASRSPGLHYTF

D: TRBD1
size: .
J: TRBJ1-6
V: TRBV25-1
DNA: TGTGCCAGCAGTGGAACAGGGGGCAGATCCAGGCCCCTCCACTTT
CDR3: CASSGTGGRSRPLHF

D: TRBD1
size: .
J: TRBJ1-3
V: TRBV6-5
DNA: TGTGCCAGCAGCGATGACAGGGCCTCTGGAAACACCATATATTTT
CDR3: CASSDDRASGNTIYF

D: .
size: .
J: TRBJ1-5
V: TRBV2
DNA: TGTGCCAGCAGTGCCGAGATACAGGGATATCAGCCCCAGCATTTT
CDR3: CASSAEIQGYQPQHF

D: .
size: .
J: TRBJ2-5
V: TRBV27
DNA: TGTGCCAGCGGTTTGATCCAAGAGACCCAGTACTTC
CDR3: CASGLIQETQYF

D: TRBD2
size: .
J: TRBJ2-7
V: TRBV6-2/TRBV6-3
DNA: TGTGCCAGCAGTGTAGAGCGGGGTCCGGTGGGTAGGTCCTACGAGCAGTACTTC
CDR3: CASSVERGPVGRSYEQYF

D: TRBD1
size: .
J: TRBJ2-1
V: TRBV6-2/TRBV6-3
DNA: TGTGCCAGCAGTTGGGGACAGGGGGGGCCTGAGCAGTTCTTC
CDR3: CASSWGQGGPEQFF

D: TRBD1
size: .
J: TRBJ2-1
V: TRBV28
DNA: TGTGCCAGCAGTTTGGACAGGGTAAACAGTGAGCAGTTCTTC
CDR3: CASSLDRVNSEQFF

D: .
size: once
J: TRBJ2-3
V: TRBV4-2
DNA: TGTGCCAGCAGCCACAGGGGCCAGGGGACAGATACGCAGTATTTT
CDR3: CASSHRGQGTDTQYF